The rows below give T cell receptor beta chains drawn from one sample of a study of T cells after yellow fever vaccination. TCRdb ran MiXCR on the 5' RACE reads and lists one entry per CDR3 protein. The sample has 610,000 or so distinct CDR3 sequences; approximately 13% are singletons. Sequences were derived from PBMCs, sampled on the day of the yellow fever booster vaccination. These receptors all come from a man aged 25 to 45 who received the YFV17D yellow fever vaccine. The CDR3 runs from the conserved cysteine through the conserved F or W. A D gene is named only where the DNA matches it firmly. Only some rows state a clone size, as once, few, many or a class for expanded clones.

TRBV14	TRBJ2-2	few	TRBD1	CASSQGRGLNTGELFF	TGTGCCAGCAGCCAAGGAAGGGGGCTCAACACCGGGGAGCTGTTTTTT
TRBV11-2	TRBJ2-5	few	TRBD2	CASTTAIGGGRETQYF	TGTGCCAGCACGACGGCCATTGGGGGGGGAAGAGAGACCCAGTACTTC
TRBV5-4	TRBJ2-7	-	-	CASSVGKPYEQYF	TGTGCCAGCAGCGTCGGGAAACCATACGAGCAGTACTTC
TRBV7-2	TRBJ2-2	-	TRBD1	CASSLAGQGSGELFF	TGTGCCAGCAGCTTAGCTGGACAGGGTTCCGGGGAGCTGTTTTTT
TRBV27	TRBJ2-3	-	-	CASSPWGPTTDTQYF	TGTGCCAGCAGTCCTTGGGGGCCTACCACAGATACGCAGTATTTT
TRBV20-1	TRBJ2-7	-	-	CSARVVGGGNEQYF	TGCAGTGCTAGAGTGGTGGGAGGAGGGAACGAGCAGTACTTC
TRBV7-9	TRBJ1-4	-	-	CASTRGDPRSELFF	TGTGCCAGCACCCGAGGGGACCCTCGGAGTGAACTGTTTTTT
TRBV20-1	TRBJ2-1	-	TRBD2	CSAARGGGGSYNEQFF	TGCAGTGCCGCTCGTGGCGGGGGGGGCTCCTACAATGAGCAGTTCTTC
TRBV15	TRBJ2-1	many	TRBD2	CATSRVRQGLEGEQFF	TGTGCCACCAGCAGAGTACGGCAGGGACTAGAGGGTGAGCAGTTCTTC
TRBV5-1	TRBJ1-1	-	-	CASSHGTETEAFF	TGCGCCAGCAGCCATGGGACGGAAACTGAAGCTTTCTTT
TRBV20-1	TRBJ1-5	few	-	CSARDVRSSLGSNQPQHF	TGCAGTGCTAGAGACGTCCGTTCGTCTTTGGGTAGCAATCAGCCCCAGCATTTT
TRBV10-2	TRBJ2-7	few	-	CASSEPGPLSYEQYF	TGCGCCAGCAGTGAACCGGGGCCGCTGTCCTACGAGCAGTACTTC
TRBV12-3/TRBV12-4	TRBJ2-3	-	-	CASSPPGAPSDTQYF	TGTGCCAGCTCACCTCCAGGGGCGCCCTCAGATACGCAGTATTTT
TRBV19	TRBJ2-3	few	-	CASSTGVGTGSDTQYF	TGTGCCAGTAGTACTGGAGTGGGCACGGGGTCAGATACGCAGTATTTT
TRBV5-4	TRBJ2-1	-	-	CASSLGPPNSEQFF	TGTGCCAGCAGCTTAGGGCCCCCAAACAGTGAGCAGTTCTTC
TRBV5-4	TRBJ1-2	-	-	CASSPADRGRGYTF	TGTGCCAGCAGCCCTGCGGACAGAGGACGAGGCTACACCTTC
TRBV20-1	TRBJ2-7	-	TRBD2	CSARDGLGDHEQYF	TGCAGTGCTAGAGATGGACTAGGGGACCACGAGCAGTACTTC
TRBV5-6	TRBJ2-2	-	TRBD2	CASSALGREETGELFF	TGTGCCAGCAGCGCCTTGGGGCGGGAGGAAACCGGGGAGCTGTTTTTT
TRBV20-1	TRBJ2-3	few	-	CSGGVSTDTQYF	TGCAGCGGGGGCGTTAGCACAGATACGCAGTATTTT
TRBV25-1	TRBJ2-1	-	-	CASRVDSYNEQFF	TGTGCCAGCAGGGTGGACTCCTACAATGAGCAGTTCTTC
TRBV7-2	TRBJ2-5	many	-	CASSPPSVETQYF	TGTGCCAGCAGCCCCCCTAGCGTTGAGACCCAGTACTTC
TRBV27	TRBJ2-7	few	TRBD2	CASSLFAPGLAGGGYEQYF	TGTGCCAGCAGTTTATTCGCCCCGGGACTAGCGGGAGGAGGCTACGAGCAGTACTTC
TRBV20-1	TRBJ2-7	few	-	CSARDCLRVNLRRCEQYF	TGCAGTGCTAGAGATTGTTTAAGGGTTAACCTCCGGCGGTGTGAGCAGTACTTC
TRBV28	TRBJ1-5	few	TRBD1	CASRTGVGSNQPQHF	TGTGCCAGCAGGACAGGGGTTGGCAGCAATCAGCCCCAGCATTTT
TRBV6-5	TRBJ1-2	few	TRBD1	CASSSGTGRAGYTF	TGTGCCAGCAGTTCGGGGACAGGGCGGGCGGGCTACACCTTC
TRBV19	TRBJ1-6	-	-	CASNSGANLHF	TGTGCCAGTAATAGCGGGGCGAACCTCCACTTT
TRBV6-1	TRBJ2-7	-	-	CASSVRRTAWNEQYF	TGTGCCAGCAGTGTACGACGAACAGCTTGGAACGAGCAGTACTTC
TRBV20-1	TRBJ1-6	-	TRBD1	CSARTGQGAHSPLHF	TGCAGTGCTAGGACGGGACAGGGGGCTCATTCACCCCTCCACTTT
TRBV5-1	TRBJ2-5	-	-	CASSLQGTQYF	TGCGCCAGCAGCCTTCAGGGGACCCAGTACTTC
TRBV7-2	TRBJ2-6	-	-	CASSLAAPNVLTF	TGTGCCAGCAGCTTAGCGGCCCCCAACGTCCTGACTTTC
TRBV18	TRBJ2-1	-	TRBD2	CASSPTGTSVLSSYNEQFF	TGTGCCAGCTCACCGACCGGGACTAGCGTCCTTAGCTCCTACAATGAGCAGTTCTTC
TRBV7-6	TRBJ2-2	-	-	CASSLASRLLEVPPDSRSGELFF	TGTGCCAGCAGCTTAGCAAGCCGTTTGTTGGAGGTCCCGCCTGATTCTCGGTCCGGGGAGCTGTTTTTT
TRBV7-2	TRBJ2-7	few	TRBD2	CASSLGAGPGEQYF	TGTGCCAGCAGCTTAGGAGCGGGACCGGGGGAGCAGTACTTC
TRBV29-1	TRBJ1-2	-	TRBD1	CSVEAYGTGLGYGYTF	TGCAGCGTTGAAGCGTACGGGACAGGACTTGGCTATGGCTACACCTTC
TRBV20-1	TRBJ2-1	few	TRBD2	CSAEGTSGDNEQFF	TGCAGTGCAGAAGGGACTAGCGGCGACAATGAGCAGTTCTTC
TRBV29-1	TRBJ2-3	many	TRBD2	CSVGLAGFTDTQYF	TGCAGCGTGGGACTAGCGGGTTTCACAGATACGCAGTATTTT
TRBV10-3	TRBJ1-1	few	TRBD1	CAIRGQGATEAFF	TGTGCCATCAGGGGACAGGGGGCTACTGAAGCTTTCTTT
TRBV5-1	TRBJ2-2	-	TRBD2	CASSHPRGGSGSSGELFF	TGCGCCAGCTCCCACCCTCGCGGTGGTAGCGGGAGTTCCGGGGAGCTGTTTTTT
TRBV6-1	TRBJ2-5	few	-	CASTLSGGDGGETQYF	TGTGCCAGCACCCTTTCGGGGGGAGACGGGGGCGAGACCCAGTACTTC
TRBV18	TRBJ2-1	few	-	CASSPGIVDEQFF	TGTGCCAGCTCACCAGGAATAGTGGATGAGCAGTTCTTC
TRBV7-6	TRBJ1-1	-	TRBD1	CASSLAFRRLRGWTEAFF	TGTGCCAGCAGCTTAGCTTTTCGGAGGCTCAGGGGGTGGACTGAAGCTTTCTTT
TRBV20-1	TRBJ2-3	few	TRBD2	CSARGTSGTLSTDTQYF	TGCAGTGCTAGAGGGACTAGCGGGACTCTTAGCACAGATACGCAGTATTTT